This T cell receptor (beta chain) is drawn from a study of identical twins. TCRdb re-derived calls from the 5' RACE reads in MiXCR, one entry per CDR3 protein. This table holds 650,000 to 750,000 distinct CDR3 sequences, 21% found once. With no exceptions, donors were healthy Caucasians. This clonotype was counted between two and nine times. The CDR3 loop spans 14 amino acids. Trimming removed 5 bases from V and 9 bases from J, with 16 bases in between. The V gene's germline CDR1 is KGHDR and CDR2 SFDVKD. A further study also used this sample, focusing on T cells expressing NK-cell markers.

Specimen: PBMCs. The TCR comes from a young woman in good health. The V gene is TRBV24-1, the J gene TRBJ2-1; no definite D call. This CDR3 reads CATSAASETSEQFF. The CDR3 DNA follows: TGTGCCACCAGTGCGGCCAGCGAGACTTCTGAGCAGTTCTTC.